A single sample is the source of the 32 T cell receptor beta chains below, sequenced in a study of T cells after posttransplantation cyclophosphamide. This table comes from immunoSEQ multiplex PCR, and its TCRdb copy is limited to in-frame clones, with some not included. The sample has several thousand clones, more than 60% seen once. The sequenced material came from memory CD8+ T cells sorted from blood. These receptors were taken from an older woman in good health, CMV-negative, and a related stem cell transplant donor.

CDR3 sequence: CAWSVAGGYEQYF. CDR3 coding DNA: TGTGCCTGGAGTGTAGCAGGGGGGTACGAGCAGTACTTC. The rearrangement uses TRBV30 and TRBJ2-7, with D perhaps TRBD1 (7 bases). CDR1 is GTSNPN, CDR2 SVGIG, per germline (reference sequence). Trimming took 0 bases from V and 4 from J, leaving 10 bases between them. The CDR3 totals 13 residues.

The chain recombines TRBV27 with TRBJ2-1; TRBD1 aligns across 7 bases. With V trimmed by 3 bases and J by 13 bases, 12 bases remained unmatched. Per germline, CDR1 MNHEY and CDR2 SMNVEV (reference sequence). The CDR3 extends over 14 amino acids. The CDR3 region is CASSFPDRASSQFF. The CDR3 region has the DNA TGTGCCAGCAGTTTCCCCGACAGGGCGTCTTCTCAGTTCTTC.

The V gene is TRBV30, the J gene TRBJ2-5, with D perhaps TRBD2 (5 bases). The germline gives CDR1 GTSNPN, CDR2 SVGIG (reference sequence). V was pared by 3 bases and J by 5 bases, with 10 bases between. CDR3 length: 12 residues. The CDR3, as DNA: TGTGCCTGGAGAGGGCTAGCTGAGACCCAGTACTTC. This encodes CAWRGLAETQYF.

CDR3 sequence: CASSQGGAEAFF. The CDR3 DNA reads TGCGCCAGCAGCCAAGGGGGAGCTGAAGCTTTCTTT. The chain has TRBV4-1 and TRBJ1-1; D remains ambiguous. CDR1 MGHRA and CDR2 YSYEKL come from the germline V gene. CDR3 length: 12 residues. V lost 1 base and J lost 6, with 6 bases in between.

This clone was recorded only once. The V gene is TRBV5-6, the J gene TRBJ2-5; TRBD2 might be the D (6 bases). The CDR3 is 13 amino acids. The germline CDR1 and CDR2 sequences are SGHDT and YYEEEE. The V end was cut by 10 bases, the J end by 4 bases, with 17 bases between. The CDR3 spells CAGLTGSRETQYF. In DNA, the CDR3 is TGTGCCGGGTTAACCGGGAGCCGAGAGACCCAGTACTTC.

This clone has just a few counts. One base separates it from a far larger clone, so it is likely a read error. V gene TRBV4-2 combines with J gene TRBJ2-1, with 9 bases that match TRBD2. The CDR3 contains 16 residues. The germline CDR1 and CDR2 sequences are LGHNA and YNFKEQ. The CDR3 region is CASIQDGAGGLGEQFF. CDR3 sequence (DNA): TGTGCCAGCATCCAAGACGGCGCGGGAGGGCTGGGTGAGCAGTTCTTC.

The V and J genes are TRBV5-5 and TRBJ2-7, with 7 bases fitting TRBD1. The CDR3 is 15 residues long. V was clipped by 0 bases and J by 3 bases; unmatched bases: 6. CDR1 and CDR2 from the germline V gene are SGHKS and YYEKEE (reference sequence). CDR3 DNA: TGTGCCAGCAGCTTGGCCTCGGCAGGGGGCTACGAGCAGTACTTC. Translation gives CASSLASAGGYEQYF.

The chain couples TRBV4-3 to TRBJ2-1; TRBD1 is a possible D gene (6 bases). The V and J ends lost 0 bases and 0 bases respectively, with 6 bases between them. There are 15 residues in the CDR3. CDR1 LGHNA and CDR2 YSLEER come from the germline V gene. The CDR3 here is CASSQEGGSYNEQFF. The CDR3 bases are TGCGCCAGCAGCCAAGAAGGGGGCTCCTACAATGAGCAGTTCTTC.

This clone came up a few times. V is TRBV5-4 and J is TRBJ1-2, with 9 bases aligning to TRBD1. The CDR3 has 14 residues. Germline CDR1 SGHNT, CDR2 YYREEE (reference sequence). The J segment lost 8 bases and the V segment lost 0 bases, leaving 5 bases of the junction unmatched. The DNA of the CDR3 is TGTGCCAGCAGCTTGGCCACAGGGGGCGACGGCTACACCTTC. It translates to CASSLATGGDGYTF.

This clone was observed once. The rearrangement uses TRBV12-5 and TRBJ2-1; 7 positions agree with TRBD1. The CDR3 consists of 15 residues. CDR1 is LGHNT, CDR2 FRNRAP, per germline. J was trimmed by 4 bases and V by 2 bases; bases with no gene match: 5. The CDR3 coding sequence is TGTGCTAGTGGTTTGACCGGGACAGAATACAATGAGCAGTTCTTC. This encodes CASGLTGTEYNEQFF.

The chain links TRBV5-8 to TRBJ1-2; the D is unclear. Per germline, CDR1 SGHTS and CDR2 YDEGEE. The CDR3 contains 13 residues. Trimming pared 5 bases from V and 7 bases from J, leaving 15 bases between. For the CDR3, the DNA is TGTGCCAGCAGGGAGGGATTAGTAGTTGGCTACACCTTC. Translated, it gives CASREGLVVGYTF. Filled out from reference TRBV5-8 and TRBJ1-2, the complete variable domain reads EAGVTQSPTHLIKTRGQQATLRCSPISGHTSVYWYQQALGLGLQFLLWYDEGEERNRGNFPPRFSGRQFPNYSSELNVNALELEDSALYLCASREGLVVGYTFGSGTRLTVV.

This clone was picked up a small number of times. The rearrangement links TRBV7-9 to TRBJ1-2, with 8 nucleotides matching TRBD1. Per the germline V gene, CDR1 is SEHNR and CDR2 is FQNEAQ (reference sequence). V lost 5 bases and J lost 0; bases outside the gene matches: 5. The CDR3 covers 15 residues. CDR3: CASSPPGQANYGYTF. As DNA, the CDR3 is TGTGCCAGCAGCCCGCCGGGACAGGCTAACTATGGCTACACCTTC.

The V and J genes are TRBV5-8 and TRBJ2-7, with a weak D call TRBD1 (6 bases). The V end lost 0 bases, the J end lost 5 bases, and 12 bases lay between the germline ends. CDR3 length: 14 amino acids. Germline V gene data show CDR1 as SGHTS and CDR2 as YDEGEE. The CDR3 loop is CASSLEGVKDEQYF. As DNA, the CDR3 is TGTGCCAGCAGCTTGGAGGGGGTAAAGGACGAGCAGTACTTC.

This chain joins TRBV27 and TRBJ1-4, with TRBD1 as a possible D gene (6 bases). Germline V gene data show CDR1 as MNHEY and CDR2 as SMNVEV (reference sequence). With 6 bases removed from V and 6 bases from J, the gap between germline ends came to 11 bases. The CDR3 length is 13 residues. The CDR3 reads CASSLEGDEKLFF. In DNA, the CDR3 is TGTGCCAGCAGCCTCGAGGGGGATGAAAAACTGTTTTTT.

This clone was observed a handful of times. This rearrangement joins TRBV7-6 to TRBJ2-1; tentative D call: TRBD2 (6 bases). The CDR3 is 14 residues long. Germline CDR1 is SGHVS and CDR2 is FNYEAQ. V lost 4 bases, J lost 8 bases, and 15 bases lay in between. CDR3 region: CASSSRLVPHEQFF. DNA of the CDR3: TGTGCCAGCAGCTCCCGACTAGTCCCGCATGAGCAGTTCTTC.

This chain joins TRBV5-4 and TRBJ2-2, with TRBD2 matching over 7 bases. V shed 4 bases, J shed 2 bases, and the junction held 8 bases outside the gene matches. Looked up from germline, CDR1 is SGHNT and CDR2 is YYREEE (reference sequence). This CDR3 is 16 amino acids long. CDR3 residues: CASSPSAGVNTGELFF. The CDR3 nucleotides read TGTGCCAGCAGCCCCTCCGCGGGAGTAAACACCGGGGAGCTGTTTTTT.

This chain links TRBV7-6 with TRBJ1-1; D remains ambiguous. CDR1 is SGHVS and CDR2 is FNYEAQ in the germline V gene. The CDR3 consists of 14 residues. Between the trimmed V and J ends, which lost 5 bases and 1 base, there was a span of 11 bases. The CDR3 coding sequence is TGTGCCAGCAGCAGTTACGGGGAGAACACTGAAGCTTTCTTT. Translated: CASSSYGENTEAFF.

The chain uses TRBV7-9 and TRBJ2-7; D is perhaps TRBD2 (5 bases). The CDR3 has 13 amino acids. Germline V CDR1 and CDR2: SEHNR, FQNEAQ (reference sequence). V was pared by 8 bases and J by 2 bases, with 13 bases between. The CDR3 loop reads CASGSGRPYEQYF. The CDR3 bases are TGTGCCAGCGGGAGTGGGCGTCCCTACGAGCAGTACTTC.

This clone was seen a few times. The chain is built from TRBV19 and TRBJ1-1; D call uncertain. CDR1 and CDR2 from the germline V gene are LNHDA and SQIVND (reference sequence). Trimming cost V 6 bases and J 1 base, with 9 bases left between them. The CDR3 extends over 13 amino acids. The CDR3 sequence: CASSLDWNTEAFF. In DNA, the CDR3 is TGTGCCAGTAGCTTGGACTGGAACACTGAAGCTTTCTTT.

This clone was found a few times. The chain uses TRBV4-3 and TRBJ2-1; 11 nucleotides agree with TRBD2. There are 20 residues in the CDR3. CDR1 and CDR2 (germline): LGHNA, YSLEER. Trimming at V came to 0 bases and at J to 7 bases, leaving 17 bases not matched to a gene. In nucleotides, the CDR3 is TGCGCCAGCAGCCAAGATATAGGGCTTGGGCTAGCGGGGGGAGGGAATGAGCAGTTCTTC. Amino acid sequence: CASSQDIGLGLAGGGNEQFF.

This clone counts as medium-sized (0.01 to 0.1%). The chain couples TRBV4-3 to TRBJ1-4, with D unclear. The CDR3 is 14 amino acids. Germline V CDR1 and CDR2: LGHNA, YSLEER. Trimming cost V 5 bases and J 5 bases, with 12 bases left between them. CDR3 in amino acids: CASSEYSLNEKLFF. The CDR3 DNA reads TGCGCCAGCAGCGAATACAGTCTCAATGAAAAACTGTTTTTT.

The V and J genes are TRBV7-9 and TRBJ1-2; D might be TRBD1 (6 bases). The CDR3 is made up of 16 amino acids. Deletions cut 5 bases from V and 5 bases from J, with 21 bases between. Germline CDR1 is SEHNR and CDR2 is FQNEAQ (reference sequence). The CDR3 sequence is CASSPLAGDSLYGYTF. The CDR3 DNA follows: TGTGCCAGCAGCCCCCTAGCAGGGGATTCTCTTTATGGCTACACCTTC.

The chain has TRBV29-1 and TRBJ1-1; D is ambiguous. Germline V gene sequence: CDR1 SQVTM, CDR2 ANQGSEA. Trimming shortened V by 4 bases and J by 6 bases, and 6 bases separated the two germline ends. This CDR3 has 10 residues. DNA of the CDR3: TGCAGCGTTGTGCTAGCTGAAGCTTTCTTT. Amino acid sequence: CSVVLAEAFF.

The gene calls are TRBV7-2 and TRBJ2-3, with TRBD1 as a possible D gene (6 bases). Trimming shortened V by 2 bases and J by 6 bases, and 12 bases separated the two germline ends. The germline CDR1 and CDR2 sequences are SGHTA and FQGNSA. The CDR3 sequence is 14 residues long. This CDR3 is CASSLPTGMDTQYF. CDR3 nucleotides: TGTGCCAGCAGCTTACCCACAGGGATGGATACGCAGTATTTT.

This clone was recorded once. The chain carries TRBV5-1 and TRBJ1-1, with D unclear. Between the trimmed V and J ends, which lost 10 bases and 3 bases, there was a span of 13 bases. Germline V gives CDR1 SGHRS, CDR2 YFSETQ. The CDR3 spans 12 residues. For the CDR3, the DNA is TGCGCCCTGGAGGAGGTCGACACTGAAGCTTTCTTT. It translates to CALEEVDTEAFF.

The V call is TRBV1, the J call TRBJ2-2; no check of the table's D call, TRBD2, against the DNA was made. TRBV1 is an annotated pseudogene. The CDR3 is made up of 18 amino acids. This chain's CDR3 is CTSSQVILSGNVTGELFF. CDR3 sequence (DNA): TGCACCAGCAGCCAAGTGATTCTTAGCGGGAACGTCACCGGGGAGCTGTTTTTT.

Points on this clone: Different DNA sequences within this sample yield the same CDR3. The V gene is TRBV10-1, the J gene TRBJ1-1; D is unresolved. The V gene's germline CDR1 is WNHNN and CDR2 SYGVQD (reference sequence). V was pared by 6 bases and J by 1 base, with 9 bases between. The CDR3 has 13 amino acids. This CDR3 reads CASRARENTEAFF. CDR3 coding DNA: TGCGCCAGCAGAGCGCGGGAGAACACTGAAGCTTTCTTT.

This clone came up once. The V and J genes are TRBV6-6 and TRBJ2-7, with 7 positions matching TRBD1. The germline gives CDR1 MNHNY, CDR2 SVGAGI (reference sequence). The length of the CDR3 is 15 residues. With V trimmed by 0 bases and J by 1 base, 3 bases remained unmatched. Here the CDR3 DNA reads TGTGCCAGCAGTTACTCGGGGACAGAATCCTACGAGCAGTACTTC. Translating gives CASSYSGTESYEQYF.

V gene TRBV28 combines with J gene TRBJ2-3; D gene ambiguous. V lost 2 bases to trimming and J lost 2 bases, with 11 bases between them. Germline assignment: CDR1 MDHEN and CDR2 SYDVKM. The CDR3 spans 15 residues. The CDR3 reads CASSLITGDTDTQYF. The CDR3 DNA follows: TGTGCCAGCAGTTTAATTACTGGAGACACAGATACGCAGTATTTT. Complete variable domain (other parts from reference TRBV28 and TRBJ2-3): DVKVTQSSRYLVKRTGEKVFLECVQDMDHENMFWYRQDPGLGLRLIYFSYDVKMKEKGDIPEGYSVSREKKERFSLILESASTNQTSMYLCASSLITGDTDTQYFGPGTRLTVL.

The chain joins TRBV27 to TRBJ2-3; 7 nucleotides agree with TRBD2. CDR1 and CDR2 from the germline V gene are MNHEY and SMNVEV (reference sequence). The CDR3 length is 16 residues. Trimming removed 3 bases from V and 2 bases from J; junction bases left unmatched: 8. The chain's CDR3 is CASSLGLSVPTDTQYF. Here the CDR3 DNA reads TGTGCCAGCAGTTTGGGACTAAGTGTACCCACAGATACGCAGTATTTT.

The rearrangement links TRBV6-1 to TRBJ2-7; 9 bases match TRBD2. This CDR3 has 15 amino acids. Germline lookup yields CDR1 MNHNS and CDR2 SASEGT. V was clipped by 6 bases and J by 3 bases; unmatched bases: 9. Here the CDR3 reads CASRAPASGVYEQYF. Here the CDR3 DNA reads TGTGCCAGCAGAGCCCCTGCTAGCGGGGTCTACGAGCAGTACTTC.

The rearrangement joins TRBV6-1 to TRBJ1-1; D gene unclear. The CDR3 consists of 14 residues. CDR1 and CDR2 from the germline V gene are MNHNS and SASEGT. Trimming took off 5 bases at V and 4 bases at J, with 14 bases between the two ends. The CDR3 region has the DNA TGTGCCAGCAGTCCTTTGGACTCAGGCACTGAAGCTTTCTTT. Protein: CASSPLDSGTEAFF.